These 15 T cell receptor beta chains came from one sample sequenced in a study of T cells expressing NK-cell markers. From the 5' RACE reads, TCRdb lists one entry per CDR3 protein and no DNA. This listing includes a few hundred thousand distinct CDR3 sequences. The sample was blood T cells: a sorted CD56 or NKG2C T cell subset, CD4+ or CD8+ T cells, or bulk PBMC T cells (not recorded which). The receptors come from a man aged 18 to 29 in good health.

The chain has TRBV14 and TRBJ1-1. CDR1 and CDR2 (germline): SGHDN, FVKESK. The CDR3 has 16 amino acids. The CDR3 spells CASSQDLGGMNTEAFF.

V usage is TRBV14 and J usage is TRBJ1-1; no DNA is available, so the TRBD1 call from TCRdb remains unchecked. Per germline, CDR1 SGHDN and CDR2 FVKESK. CDR3 length: 14 residues. The CDR3 sequence is CASSQVLRGGEAFF.

V usage is TRBV5-1 and J usage is TRBJ2-5; the D call from TCRdb, TRBD2, cannot be confirmed without DNA. The CDR3 is made up of 17 amino acids. Germline V lookup: CDR1 SGHRS, CDR2 YFSETQ. CDR3 amino acids: CASSLGTSGRAGETQYF.

The J gene is TRBJ2-2, the V gene TRBV7-3. The CDR3 totals 16 residues. Germline assignment: CDR1 SGHTA and CDR2 FQGTGA. CDR3: CASSLDSPMNTGELFF.

The genes are TRBV4-1 and TRBJ2-2; TCRdb reports TRBD2, a call that lacks DNA to check it against. CDR3 length equals 18 residues. Germline-derived CDR1 and CDR2 are MGHRA and YSYEKL. CDR3 amino acids: CASSQDGTSGANTGELFF.

The genes are TRBV10-3 and TRBJ2-1. CDR1 and CDR2 from the germline V gene are ENHRY and SYGVKD. This CDR3 comprises 16 residues. The CDR3 loop reads CAISESASTSGNEQFF.

V usage is TRBV28 and J usage is TRBJ2-7. Germline V gene sequence: CDR1 MDHEN, CDR2 SYDVKM. CDR3 size: 12 residues. The CDR3: CASSRAGIEQYF.

The chain is built from TRBV25-1 and TRBJ1-4; as DNA is missing, the TRBD1 call by TCRdb cannot be tested. This CDR3 has 16 residues. The germline CDR1 and CDR2 sequences are MGHDK and SYGVNS. The CDR3 sequence is CASSVETGGTNEKLFF.

This rearrangement joins TRBV12-3 or TRBV12-4 to TRBJ2-1; TCRdb designates TRBD2, a call that cannot be tested without DNA. The CDR3 is 18 residues long. CDR3: CASSRRGGLAGGDNEQFF.

The genes are TRBV20-1 and TRBJ2-1; the TCRdb D gene call, TRBD2, has no DNA to confirm it. Germline CDR1 reads DFQATT; CDR2 reads SNEGSKA (reference sequence). This CDR3 has 11 residues. The chain's CDR3 is CGTSAVNEQFF.

The rearrangement uses TRBV29-1 and TRBJ2-6. Germline V gives CDR1 SQVTM, CDR2 ANQGSEA. The CDR3 is made up of 15 amino acids. CDR3 residues: CSADNPESGANVLTF. Based on the CDR3 plus reference TRBV29-1 and TRBJ2-6, the full variable domain is SAVISQKPSRDICQRGTSLTIQCQVDSQVTMMFWYRQQPGQSLTLIATANQGSEATYESGFVIDKFPISRPNLTFSTLTVSNMSPEDSSIYLCSADNPESGANVLTFGAGSRLTVL.

The chain carries TRBV29-1 and TRBJ1-1; TCRdb names TRBD1, which stays unverified in the absence of DNA. CDR1 and CDR2 from the germline V gene are SQVTM and ANQGSEA. This CDR3 has 14 amino acids. The CDR3 spells CSAATGWDNTEAFF.

This chain connects TRBV29-1 to TRBJ2-1; TCRdb outputs TRBD1, but without DNA this stays unchecked. The CDR3 is 17 amino acids. CDR1 is SQVTM, CDR2 ANQGSEA, per germline. The CDR3 loop is CSVLSWDRVTLPHEQFF.

CDR3 in amino acids: CASMGQGRAGELFF. The gene calls are TRBV5-1 and TRBJ2-2; checking the TCRdb D call of TRBD1 is not possible without DNA. The CDR3 has 14 residues. Germline V gene sequence: CDR1 SGHRS, CDR2 YFSETQ.

The chain is built from TRBV5-1 and TRBJ1-1; with no DNA, the TCRdb D assignment of TRBD1 cannot be verified. This CDR3 has 14 residues. Germline V gene data show CDR1 as SGHRS and CDR2 as YFSETQ. The CDR3 region is CASSQADRQYPAFF.